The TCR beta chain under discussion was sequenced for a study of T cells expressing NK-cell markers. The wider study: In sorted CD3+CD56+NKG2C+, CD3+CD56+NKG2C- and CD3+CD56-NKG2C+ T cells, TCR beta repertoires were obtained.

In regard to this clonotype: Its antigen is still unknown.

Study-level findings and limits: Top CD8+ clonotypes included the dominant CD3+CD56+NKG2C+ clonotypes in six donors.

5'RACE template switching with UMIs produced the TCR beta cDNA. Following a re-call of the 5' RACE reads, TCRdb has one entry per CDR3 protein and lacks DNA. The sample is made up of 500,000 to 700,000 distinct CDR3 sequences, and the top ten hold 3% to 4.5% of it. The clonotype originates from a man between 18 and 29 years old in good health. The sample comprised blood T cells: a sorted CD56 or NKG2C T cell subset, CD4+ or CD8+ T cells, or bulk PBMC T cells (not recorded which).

The CDR3 here is CASSLGRQDYGYTF. The chain has TRBV7-2 and TRBJ1-2; TCRdb's D call, TRBD1, is unchecked because there is no DNA. This CDR3 has 14 amino acids. In germline, CDR1 is SGHTA, CDR2 FQGNSA.